Listed below are T cell receptor beta chains from one sample, sequenced in a study of T cell responses to AZD1222 COVID-19 vaccine. Repertoires were generated with immunoSEQ multiplex PCR, while TCRdb's copy carries only in-frame clones and drops some. The table has roughly 200,000 clones, more than 90% seen once; the top ten hold approximately 4%. Sequencing was performed on peripheral blood, taken 28 days after the second dose of the MenACWY control vaccine. The receptor source for this set is an adult who received the MenACWY meningococcal vaccine as a control. The CDR3 runs from the conserved cysteine through the conserved F or W. Fields, in order: V gene, D gene, J gene, clone size, CDR3 protein, CDR3 DNA. The D gene is left open where the match is weak. Clone size is given for some rows only: seen once, a few or many times, or a class if the clone is expanded.

TRBV10-3	TRBD1	TRBJ2-6	NA	CATRGPGANVLTF	TGTGCCACCAGGGGGCCCGGGGCCAACGTCCTGACTTTC
TRBV9	TRBD2	TRBJ2-1	NA	CASSVSGLAGLVEQFF	TGTGCCAGCAGCGTAAGCGGGCTAGCGGGATTGGTTGAGCAGTTCTTC
TRBV27	NA	TRBJ2-3	NA	CASSFSAQGTQYF	TGTGCCAGCAGTTTTAGTGCTCAGGGTACGCAGTATTTT
TRBV28	NA	TRBJ1-2	NA	CASSQGTGHKGYTF	TGTGCCAGCAGTCAAGGGACGGGACATAAAGGCTACACCTTC
TRBV6-5	NA	TRBJ1-6	NA	CASREDLGSPLHF	TGTGCCAGCAGGGAGGACCTAGGGTCACCCCTCCACTTT
TRBV25-1	TRBD1	TRBJ2-7	NA	CASSGMIKIGDRHYEQYF	TGTGCCAGCAGTGGTATGATAAAAATAGGGGACAGACACTACGAGCAGTACTTC
TRBV7-9	TRBD1	TRBJ1-2	NA	CASNREGAGYGYTF	TGTGCCAGCAACCGGGAGGGGGCAGGGTATGGCTACACCTTC
TRBV24-1	NA	TRBJ2-1	NA	CATSDKLGRGSYNEQFF	TGTGCCACCAGTGATAAGTTGGGCAGGGGCTCTTACAATGAGCAGTTCTTC
TRBV3-1/TRBV3-2	TRBD2	TRBJ2-1	once	CASSQGLLSGSNSGQFF	TGTGCCAGCAGCCAAGGGCTTTTAAGCGGGAGTAACTCGGGCCAGTTCTTC
TRBV28	TRBD2	TRBJ2-3	NA	CASIWTSGTDTQYF	TGTGCCAGCATTTGGACTAGCGGCACAGATACGCAGTATTTT
TRBV2	TRBD2	TRBJ2-7	NA	CASIGGGSYEQYF	TGTGCCAGCATCGGCGGGGGCTCCTACGAGCAGTACTTC
TRBV27	NA	TRBJ2-1	once	CASSLYPRLDEQFF	TGTGCCAGCAGTTTATACCCCCGCTTGGATGAGCAGTTCTTC
TRBV3-1/TRBV3-2	NA	TRBJ2-2	NA	CASSQSPIPGELFF	TGTGCCAGCAGCCAATCCCCCATCCCCGGGGAGCTGTTTTTT
TRBV19	NA	TRBJ2-2	NA	CASSIFDFSNTGELFF	TGTGCCAGTAGTATATTTGACTTCTCGAACACCGGGGAGCTGTTTTTT
TRBV27	TRBD2	TRBJ2-1	NA	CASSPTGRGPYDNEQFF	TGTGCCAGCAGTCCCACCGGGAGGGGACCTTACGACAATGAGCAGTTCTTC
TRBV10-2	TRBD2	TRBJ2-7	NA	CASSARREGRDEQYF	TGCGCCAGCAGTGCACGGCGGGAGGGCCGTGATGAGCAGTACTTC
TRBV19	NA	TRBJ1-1	few	CASSQLGGYARF	TGTGCCAGTAGTCAATTGGGGGGCTATGCACGCTTT
TRBV28	TRBD1	TRBJ1-4	NA	CASSPPTGLEAKLFF	TGTGCCAGCAGTCCCCCGACAGGGTTAGAGGCAAAACTGTTTTTT
TRBV6-5	TRBD2	TRBJ2-1	NA	CASSYIGTSLLF	TGTGCCAGCAGTTATATTGGGACTAGTCTGCTCTTC
TRBV9	NA	TRBJ2-2	NA	CASRLDTGELFF	TGTGCCAGCAGATTAGACACCGGGGAGCTGTTTTTT
TRBV10-3	NA	TRBJ1-1	NA	CAISESGRGASSGAFF	TGTGCCATCAGTGAGTCCGGGAGGGGGGCCTCCTCTGGAGCTTTCTTT
TRBV28	TRBD1	TRBJ1-2	NA	CASSPPGQGAGYTF	TGTGCCAGCAGTCCACCGGGACAGGGGGCGGGCTACACCTTC